Presented here are 23 T cell receptor beta chains from one specimen sequenced in a study of response to subunit inactivated influenza vaccine. Using its own MiXCR run on the RT-PCR reads, TCRdb lists one record per CDR3 protein. The sample lists under 200,000 distinct CDR3 sequences, approximately 11% occurring once. Sequenced here: non-naive T cells sorted from PBMCs, sampled 45 days after vaccination. The source of these receptors is a man in his fifties or sixties who received an inactivated influenza vaccine.

The chain employs TRBV11-1 and TRBJ2-7; TRBD1 agrees at 7 bases. Trimming took 5 bases from V and 3 from J; bases not matched to a gene: 19. CDR1 is SGHAT, CDR2 FQDESV, per germline (reference sequence). CDR3 size: 18 residues. The CDR3: CASSIGLRTDRWVYEQYF. In DNA, the CDR3 is TGTGCCAGCAGCATAGGCTTAAGGACGGACAGGTGGGTCTACGAGCAGTACTTC.

The sample holds many counts of this clonotype. V is TRBV20-1 and J is TRBJ2-7; D is perhaps TRBD1 or TRBD2 (5 bases each). Germline CDR1 reads DFQATT; CDR2 reads SNEGSKA (reference sequence). Trimming cost V 6 bases and J 0 bases, with 18 bases left between them. The CDR3 runs 15 residues. In nucleotides, the CDR3 is TGCAGTGCCACCCCGGGGCGGAGGAGCTCCTACGAGCAGTACTTC. The encoded protein is CSATPGRRSSYEQYF.

This chain joins TRBV6-5 and TRBJ2-7; the D gene is possibly TRBD2 (6 bases). There are 14 residues in the CDR3. Deletions cut 2 bases from V and 1 base from J, with 9 bases between. CDR1 and CDR2 from the germline V gene are MNHEY and SVGAGI. The CDR3 DNA sequence: TGTGCCAGCAGTTACAGGGGAGGTTCCTACGAGCAGTACTTC. The encoded protein is CASSYRGGSYEQYF.

This clonotype was found many times. The chain joins TRBV25-1 to TRBJ1-5; D is ambiguous. V shed 6 bases and J shed 2 bases, with 11 bases lying between them. Germline CDR1 is MGHDK and CDR2 is SYGVNS. The CDR3 runs to 14 residues. In DNA form, the CDR3 reads TGTGCCAGCAGGCAGGCTGGGCGCAATCAGCCCCAGCATTTT. Residues: CASRQAGRNQPQHF.

This clonotype showed up just a few times. This chain uses TRBV20-1 with TRBJ1-2; D not certain. The CDR3 consists of 12 residues. V was trimmed by 2 bases and J by 2 bases, leaving 6 bases between them. Germline assignment: CDR1 DFQATT and CDR2 SNEGSKA (reference sequence). The DNA for the CDR3 is TGCAGTGCTAGAACGGCCAACTATGGCTACACCTTC. Encoded protein: CSARTANYGYTF.

This clonotype has a handful of counts. This chain uses TRBV7-8 with TRBJ2-7; no reliable D call. Germline assignment: CDR1 SGHVS and CDR2 FQNEAQ. The CDR3 covers 14 residues. Trimming removed 5 bases from V and 5 bases from J, with 16 bases in between. The CDR3 here is CASSRSPGSHEQYF. CDR3 sequence (DNA): TGTGCCAGCAGCCGCTCGCCAGGATCCCACGAGCAGTACTTC.

This clonotype was counted at least ten times. The chain employs TRBV15 and TRBJ1-2; D not certain. This CDR3 has 13 residues. Germline lookup yields CDR1 LNHNV and CDR2 YYDKDF (reference sequence). Trimming cost V 2 bases and J 8 bases, with 12 bases left between them. The CDR3 sequence: CATSRQNYGGYTF. In nucleotides, the CDR3 is TGTGCCACCAGCAGACAAAATTACGGGGGCTACACCTTC.

This sequence joins TRBV4-2 and TRBJ1-1; D not certain. V dropped 0 bases and J dropped 8 bases, with 10 bases sitting between them. CDR3 size: 13 residues. Germline V CDR1 and CDR2: LGHNA, YNFKEQ. CDR3 DNA: TGTGCCAGCAGCCAAGATGGGCTGGAGGAAGCTTTCTTT. Translated, it gives CASSQDGLEEAFF.

This clonotype was seen a few times. CDR3 sequence reads: CASSPGTGVPNEKLFF. The CDR3, as DNA: TGTGCCAGCAGTCCTGGGACAGGGGTTCCTAATGAAAAACTGTTTTTT. The chain is built from TRBV12-3 or TRBV12-4 and TRBJ1-4, with 10 bases aligning to TRBD1. V lost 5 bases and J lost 3; bases outside the gene matches: 6. This CDR3 has 16 amino acids.

The V gene is TRBV3-1, the J gene TRBJ2-3; D is undetermined. Trimming took 1 base from V and 10 from J, leaving 15 bases between them. This CDR3 contains 14 residues. Looked up from germline, CDR1 is LGHDT and CDR2 is YNNKEL (reference sequence). CDR3 region: CASSQAMTSGAQYF. The CDR3 DNA follows: TGTGCCAGCAGCCAAGCTATGACCTCCGGCGCGCAGTATTTT.

The rearrangement joins TRBV11-2 to TRBJ2-2; TRBD2 agrees at 14 bases. The V gene's germline CDR1 is SGHAT and CDR2 FQNNGV. The CDR3 is 19 amino acids. The V gene end was trimmed by 2 bases and the J gene end by 2 bases; junction bases not matched to a gene: 7. The CDR3 nucleotides are TGTGCCAGCAGCTTACCTCGGACTAGCGGGGGGACCAACACCGGGGAGCTGTTTTTT. Translation gives CASSLPRTSGGTNTGELFF.

This clonotype was seen at least ten times. V and J are TRBV20-1 and TRBJ2-1, with a possible D match to TRBD2 (6 bases). The V end lost 3 bases, the J end lost 2 bases, and 11 bases lay between the germline ends. The germline V gene has CDR1 DFQATT and CDR2 SNEGSKA (reference sequence). CDR3 length equals 14 residues. The CDR3 loop reads CSARVGGTYNEQFF. The CDR3 DNA sequence: TGCAGTGCTAGGGTTGGGGGGACCTACAATGAGCAGTTCTTC.

This clonotype was counted at least ten times. This chain connects TRBV12-3 or TRBV12-4 to TRBJ2-1; 7 positions match TRBD1. This CDR3 has 10 residues. DNA for the CDR3: TGTGCGCAGGGGGAGCTTGAGCAGTTCTTC. Translating it yields CAQGELEQFF.

The sample holds a few counts of this clonotype. The genes are TRBV5-1 and TRBJ2-7; tentatively, D is TRBD1 or TRBD2 (5 bases each). CDR1 is SGHRS and CDR2 is YFSETQ in the germline V gene. The CDR3 is 12 amino acids. The ends were cut back, 6 bases at V and 2 bases at J, with 9 bases in the middle. In nucleotides, the CDR3 is TGCGCCAGCAATGGGGACGCCTACGAGCAGTACTTC. It is translated as CASNGDAYEQYF.

This clonotype was observed a handful of times. The chain joins TRBV29-1 to TRBJ2-1; D not certain. Germline V CDR1 and CDR2: SQVTM, ANQGSEA. This CDR3 comprises 18 residues. With 4 bases removed from V and 0 bases from J, the gap between germline ends came to 22 bases. The CDR3: CSVVIWRGGLSSYNEQFF. CDR3 DNA sequence: TGCAGCGTTGTTATATGGCGCGGCGGATTGAGCTCCTACAATGAGCAGTTCTTC.

This clonotype occurred many times. The chain carries TRBV12-3 or TRBV12-4 and TRBJ2-2; 12 bases agree with TRBD1. The CDR3 has 15 amino acids. Trimming removed 7 bases from V and 4 bases from J; junction bases left unmatched: 4. CDR3 amino acids: CASKPGQGATGELFF. CDR3 in DNA: TGTGCCAGCAAACCGGGACAGGGGGCCACCGGGGAGCTGTTTTTT.

This clonotype was detected only a few times. V usage is TRBV6-1 and J usage is TRBJ1-1; a possible D gene is TRBD1 (5 bases). V lost 6 bases and J lost 8, with 16 bases in between. CDR1 is MNHNS and CDR2 is SASEGT in the germline V gene. The CDR3 runs to 13 residues. As DNA, the CDR3 is TGTGCCAGCAGGGGTCTAGGGGCCCTAGAAGCTTTCTTT. This encodes CASRGLGALEAFF.

As to this clonotype: Possible read error: a much larger clone is one base away. The rearrangement joins TRBV28 to TRBJ2-1; 8 bases line up with TRBD1. The CDR3 spans 15 residues. Germline V lookup: CDR1 MDHEN, CDR2 SYDVKM. J was trimmed by 9 bases and V by 2 bases; bases with no gene match: 9. Here the CDR3 reads CASSLLQGAASEQFF. The CDR3 coding sequence is TGTGCCAGCAGTTTACTGCAGGGGGCTGCCAGTGAGCAGTTCTTC.

This clonotype was seen a handful of times. The chain employs TRBV20-1 and TRBJ2-7; TRBD1 aligns across 8 bases. CDR3 size: 13 residues. V lost 3 bases to trimming and J lost 1 base; unmatched junction nucleotides: 2. CDR1 DFQATT and CDR2 SNEGSKA come from the germline V gene (reference sequence). The CDR3 is CSASRQGSYEQYF. The CDR3 nucleotides are TGCAGTGCTAGCAGACAGGGGTCCTACGAGCAGTACTTC.

The rearrangement joins TRBV20-1 to TRBJ1-1; D is ambiguous. Germline V gene data show CDR1 as DFQATT and CDR2 as SNEGSKA (reference sequence). V was shortened by 1 base and J by 0 bases, with 18 bases between the two germline ends. This CDR3 comprises 17 residues. CDR3 coding DNA: TGCAGTGCTAGAGGGTTGCTCCGGGGTGGCATGAACACTGAAGCTTTCTTT. Encoded protein: CSARGLLRGGMNTEAFF.

This clonotype was detected many times. The chain recombines TRBV3-1 with TRBJ2-1; no firm D call. V lost 1 base, J lost 13 bases, and 11 bases lay in between. Germline lookup yields CDR1 LGHDT and CDR2 YNNKEL (reference sequence). CDR3 length: 12 residues. The CDR3 DNA reads as TGTGCCAGCAGCCAAGTTGGCAGGACCCAGTTCTTC. Its protein is CASSQVGRTQFF.

This clonotype was seen more than once but under ten times. This chain joins TRBV28 and TRBJ1-2; 8 nucleotides match TRBD1. With 8 bases clipped from V and 8 bases from J, the junction kept 13 bases outside the gene matches. The CDR3 runs 14 residues. Germline V gives CDR1 MDHEN, CDR2 SYDVKM. The CDR3 region is CASVSPDRAKGYTF. The CDR3 DNA sequence: TGTGCCAGCGTTTCCCCGGACAGGGCGAAGGGCTACACCTTC.

V usage is TRBV11-2 and J usage is TRBJ2-3; D may be TRBD2 (5 bases). Trimming cost V 1 base and J 0 bases, with 11 bases left between them. The germline CDR1 and CDR2 sequences are SGHAT and FQNNGV. CDR3 length: 16 amino acids. CDR3 loop: CASSLARPGSTDTQYF. In DNA form, the CDR3 reads TGTGCCAGCAGCTTAGCCAGACCGGGGAGCACAGATACGCAGTATTTT.